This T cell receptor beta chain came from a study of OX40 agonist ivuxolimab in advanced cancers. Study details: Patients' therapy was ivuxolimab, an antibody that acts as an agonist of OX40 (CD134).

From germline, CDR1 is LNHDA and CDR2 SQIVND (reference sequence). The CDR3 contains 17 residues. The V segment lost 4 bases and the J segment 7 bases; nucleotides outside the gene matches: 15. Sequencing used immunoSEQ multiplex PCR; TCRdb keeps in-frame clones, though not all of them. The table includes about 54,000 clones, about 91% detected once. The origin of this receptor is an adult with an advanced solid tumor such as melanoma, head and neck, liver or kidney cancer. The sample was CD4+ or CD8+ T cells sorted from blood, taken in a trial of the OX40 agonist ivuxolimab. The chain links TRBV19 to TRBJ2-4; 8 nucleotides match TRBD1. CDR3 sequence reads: CASSTLSDRVGSNIQYF. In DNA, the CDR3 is TGTGCCAGTAGTACCTTATCGGACAGGGTCGGAAGTAACATTCAGTACTTC.